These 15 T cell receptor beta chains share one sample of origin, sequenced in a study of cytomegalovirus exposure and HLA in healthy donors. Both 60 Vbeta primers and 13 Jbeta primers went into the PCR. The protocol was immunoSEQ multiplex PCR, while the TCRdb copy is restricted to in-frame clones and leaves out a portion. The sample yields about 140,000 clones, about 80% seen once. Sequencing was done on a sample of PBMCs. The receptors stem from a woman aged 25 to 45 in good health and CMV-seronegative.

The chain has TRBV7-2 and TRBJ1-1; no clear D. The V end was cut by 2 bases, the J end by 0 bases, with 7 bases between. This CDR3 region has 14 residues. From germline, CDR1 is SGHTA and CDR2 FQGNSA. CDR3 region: CASSLSIMNTEAFF. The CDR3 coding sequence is TGTGCCAGCAGCTTATCTATCATGAACACTGAAGCTTTCTTT.

CDR3 in DNA: TGTGCCAGCAGCCAAGGACTCGATCAGCCCCAGCATTTT. Amino acid sequence: CASSQGLDQPQHF. The chain is built from TRBV14 and TRBJ1-5, with D uncertain. The V end lost 1 base, the J end lost 5 bases, and 6 bases lay between the germline ends. This CDR3 is 13 amino acids long. The germline CDR1 and CDR2 sequences are SGHDN and FVKESK.

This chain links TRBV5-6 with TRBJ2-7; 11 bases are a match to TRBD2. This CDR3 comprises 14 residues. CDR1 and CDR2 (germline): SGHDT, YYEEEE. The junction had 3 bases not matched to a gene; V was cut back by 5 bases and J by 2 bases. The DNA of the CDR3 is TGTGCCAGCAGGTTAGCGGGGGGGACCTACGAGCAGTACTTC. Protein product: CASRLAGGTYEQYF.

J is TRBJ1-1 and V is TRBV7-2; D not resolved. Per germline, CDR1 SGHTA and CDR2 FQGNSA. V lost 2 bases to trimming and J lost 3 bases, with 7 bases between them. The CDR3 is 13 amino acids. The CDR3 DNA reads TGTGCCAGCAGCTTACAGGAGGACACTGAAGCTTTCTTT. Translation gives CASSLQEDTEAFF.

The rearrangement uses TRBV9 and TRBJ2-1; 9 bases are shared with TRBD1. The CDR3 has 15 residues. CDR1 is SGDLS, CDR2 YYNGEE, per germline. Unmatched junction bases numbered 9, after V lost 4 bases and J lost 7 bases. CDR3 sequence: CASSPEQGAMNEQFF. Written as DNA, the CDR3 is TGTGCCAGCAGCCCAGAACAGGGGGCGATGAATGAGCAGTTCTTC.

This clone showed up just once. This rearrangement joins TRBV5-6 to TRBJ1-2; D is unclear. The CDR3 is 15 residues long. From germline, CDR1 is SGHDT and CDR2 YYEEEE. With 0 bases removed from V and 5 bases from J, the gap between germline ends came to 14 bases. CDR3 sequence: CASSLAEDTLYGYTF. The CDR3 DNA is TGTGCCAGCAGCTTGGCCGAAGACACGCTTTATGGCTACACCTTC.

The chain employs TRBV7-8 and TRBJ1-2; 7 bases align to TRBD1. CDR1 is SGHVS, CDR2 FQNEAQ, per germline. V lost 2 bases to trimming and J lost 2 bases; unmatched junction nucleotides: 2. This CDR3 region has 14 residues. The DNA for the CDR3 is TGTGCCAGCAGCTTATCACAGGGGAACTATGGCTACACCTTC. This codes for CASSLSQGNYGYTF.

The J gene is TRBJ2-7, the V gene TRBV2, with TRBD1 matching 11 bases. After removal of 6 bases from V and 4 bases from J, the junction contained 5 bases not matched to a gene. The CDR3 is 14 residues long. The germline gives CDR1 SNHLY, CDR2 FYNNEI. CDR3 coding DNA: TGTGCCAGCAGGACGGGACAGGGGGGTTACGAGCAGTACTTC. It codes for CASRTGQGGYEQYF.

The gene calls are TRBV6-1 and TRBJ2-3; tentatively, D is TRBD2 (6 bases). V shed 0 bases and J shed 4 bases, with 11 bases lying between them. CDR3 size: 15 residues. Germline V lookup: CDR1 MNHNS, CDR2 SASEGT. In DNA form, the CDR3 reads TGTGCCAGCAGTGAAGCGCCGACTAGGTCAGATACGCAGTATTTT. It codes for CASSEAPTRSDTQYF.

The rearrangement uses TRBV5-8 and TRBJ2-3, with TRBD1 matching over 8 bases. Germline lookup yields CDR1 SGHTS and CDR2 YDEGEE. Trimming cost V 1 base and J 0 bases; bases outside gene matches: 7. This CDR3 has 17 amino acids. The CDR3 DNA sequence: TGTGCCAGCAGCTTGCTACAGGGGGTACTTAGCACAGATACGCAGTATTTT. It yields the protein CASSLLQGVLSTDTQYF.

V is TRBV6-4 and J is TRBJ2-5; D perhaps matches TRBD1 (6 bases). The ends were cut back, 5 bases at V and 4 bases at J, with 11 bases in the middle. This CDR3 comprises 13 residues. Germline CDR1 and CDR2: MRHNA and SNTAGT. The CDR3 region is CASSLDSGETQYF. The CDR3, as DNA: TGTGCCAGCAGTTTGGACAGTGGAGAGACCCAGTACTTC.

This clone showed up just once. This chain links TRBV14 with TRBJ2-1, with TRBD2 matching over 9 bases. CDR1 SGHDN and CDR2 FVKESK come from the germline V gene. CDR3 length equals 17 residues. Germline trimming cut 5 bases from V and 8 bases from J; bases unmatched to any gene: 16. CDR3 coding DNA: TGTGCCAGCAGCTACCATGCCTTAGCGGGGGTATCTCATGAGCAGTTCTTC. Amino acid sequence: CASSYHALAGVSHEQFF.

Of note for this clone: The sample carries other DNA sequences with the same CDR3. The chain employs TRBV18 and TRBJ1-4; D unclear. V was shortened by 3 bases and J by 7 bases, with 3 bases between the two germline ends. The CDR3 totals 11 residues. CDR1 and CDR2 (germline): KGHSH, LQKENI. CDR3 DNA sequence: TGTGCCAGCTCACCCGGTGAAAAACTGTTTTTT. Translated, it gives CASSPGEKLFF.

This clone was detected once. CDR3 bases: TGCGCCAGCAGCCAAGATCGGGCGGGGGGCACTGAAGCTTTCTTT. Residues: CASSQDRAGGTEAFF. The V gene is TRBV4-1, the J gene TRBJ1-1, with D perhaps matching TRBD1 (5 bases). The CDR3 extends over 15 amino acids. Trimming removed 0 bases from V and 4 bases from J, with 12 bases in between. Per germline, CDR1 MGHRA and CDR2 YSYEKL.

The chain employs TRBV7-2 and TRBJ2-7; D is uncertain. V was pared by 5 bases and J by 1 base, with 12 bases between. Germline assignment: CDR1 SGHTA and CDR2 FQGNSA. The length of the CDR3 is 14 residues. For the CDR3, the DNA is TGTGCCAGCAGCCGCTGGCCAGATTCCTACGAGCAGTACTTC. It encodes CASSRWPDSYEQYF. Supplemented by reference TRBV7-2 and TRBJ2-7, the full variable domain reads GAGVSQSPSNKVTEKGKDVELRCDPISGHTALYWYRQSLGQGLEFLIYFQGNSAPDKSGLPSDRFSAERTGGSVSTLTIQRTQQEDSAVYLCASSRWPDSYEQYFGPGTRLTVT.